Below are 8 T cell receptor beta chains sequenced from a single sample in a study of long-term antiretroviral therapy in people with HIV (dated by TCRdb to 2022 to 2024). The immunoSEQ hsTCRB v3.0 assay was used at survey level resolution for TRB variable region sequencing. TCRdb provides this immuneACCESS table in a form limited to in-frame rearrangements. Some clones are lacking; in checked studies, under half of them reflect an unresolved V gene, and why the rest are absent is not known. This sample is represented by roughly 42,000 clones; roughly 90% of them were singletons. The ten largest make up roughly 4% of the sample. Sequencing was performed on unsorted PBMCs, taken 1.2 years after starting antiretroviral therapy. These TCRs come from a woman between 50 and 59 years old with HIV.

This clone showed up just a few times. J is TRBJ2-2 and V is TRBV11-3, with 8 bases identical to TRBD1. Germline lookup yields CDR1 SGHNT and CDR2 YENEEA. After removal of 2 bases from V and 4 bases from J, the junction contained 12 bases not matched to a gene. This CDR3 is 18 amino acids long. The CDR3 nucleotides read TGTGCCAGCAGCTTACTCAGGACAGGGTTTCGGGGCACCGGGGAGCTGTTTTTT. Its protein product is CASSLLRTGFRGTGELFF.

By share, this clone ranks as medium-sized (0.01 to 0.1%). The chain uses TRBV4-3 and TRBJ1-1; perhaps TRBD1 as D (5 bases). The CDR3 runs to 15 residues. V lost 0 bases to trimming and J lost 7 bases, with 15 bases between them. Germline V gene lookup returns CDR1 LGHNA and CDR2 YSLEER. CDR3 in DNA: TGCGCCAGCAGCCAAGAAGAGGAGGGACTTTTTGAAGCTTTCTTT. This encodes CASSQEEEGLFEAFF.

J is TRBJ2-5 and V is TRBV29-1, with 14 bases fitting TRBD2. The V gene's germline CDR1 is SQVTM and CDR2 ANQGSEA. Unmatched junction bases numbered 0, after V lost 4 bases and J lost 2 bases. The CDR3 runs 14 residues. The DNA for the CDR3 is TGCAGCGTTGGACTAGCGGGGGGGCAAGAGACCCAGTACTTC. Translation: CSVGLAGGQETQYF.

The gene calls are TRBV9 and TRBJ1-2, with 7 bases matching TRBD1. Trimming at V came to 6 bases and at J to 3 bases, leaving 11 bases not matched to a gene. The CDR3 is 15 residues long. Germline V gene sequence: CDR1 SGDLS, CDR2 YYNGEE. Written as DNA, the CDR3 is TGTGCCAGCACCCAAGGAGGGGGACAGTACTATGGCTACACCTTC. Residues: CASTQGGGQYYGYTF.

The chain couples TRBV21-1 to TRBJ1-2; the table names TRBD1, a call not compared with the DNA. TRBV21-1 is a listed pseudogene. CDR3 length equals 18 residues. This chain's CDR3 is CASSEANPARGRGYGYTF. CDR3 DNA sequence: TGTGCCAGCAGCGAGGCCAACCCGGCCAGGGGGCGCGGGTATGGCTACACCTTC.

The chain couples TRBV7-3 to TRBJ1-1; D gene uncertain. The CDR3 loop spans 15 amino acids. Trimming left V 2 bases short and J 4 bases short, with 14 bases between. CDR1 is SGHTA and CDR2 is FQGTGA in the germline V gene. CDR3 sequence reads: CASSLSPGVVTEAFF. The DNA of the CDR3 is TGTGCCAGCAGCTTATCCCCGGGTGTCGTCACTGAAGCTTTCTTT.

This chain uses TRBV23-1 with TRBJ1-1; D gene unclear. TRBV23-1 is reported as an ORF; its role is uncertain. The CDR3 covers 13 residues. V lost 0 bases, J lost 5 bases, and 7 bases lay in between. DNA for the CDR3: TGCGCCAGCAGTCAATCTGGCCAAACTGAAGCTTTCTTT. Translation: CASSQSGQTEAFF.

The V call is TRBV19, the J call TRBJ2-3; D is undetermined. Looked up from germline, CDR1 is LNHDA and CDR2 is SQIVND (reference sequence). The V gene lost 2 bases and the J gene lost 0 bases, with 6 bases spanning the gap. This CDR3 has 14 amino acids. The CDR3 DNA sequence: TGTGCCAGTAGTATATCGGACAGCACAGATACGCAGTATTTT. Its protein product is CASSISDSTDTQYF.